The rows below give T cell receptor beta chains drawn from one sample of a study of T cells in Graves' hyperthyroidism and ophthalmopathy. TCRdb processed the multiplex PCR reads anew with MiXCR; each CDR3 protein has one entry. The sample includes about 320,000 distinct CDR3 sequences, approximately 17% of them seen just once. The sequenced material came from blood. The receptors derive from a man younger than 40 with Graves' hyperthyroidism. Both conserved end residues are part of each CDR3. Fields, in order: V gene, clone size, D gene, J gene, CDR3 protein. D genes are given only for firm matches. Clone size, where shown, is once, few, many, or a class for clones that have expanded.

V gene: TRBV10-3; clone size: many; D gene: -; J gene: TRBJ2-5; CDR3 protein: CAISDRQYETQYF
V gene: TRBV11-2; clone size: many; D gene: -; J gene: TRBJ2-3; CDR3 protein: CASSLKPLSGHTDTQYF
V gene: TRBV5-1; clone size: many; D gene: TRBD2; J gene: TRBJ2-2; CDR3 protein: CASSFGTSTGELFF
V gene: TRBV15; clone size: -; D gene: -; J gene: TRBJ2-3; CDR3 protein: CATSRDGAVTDTQYF
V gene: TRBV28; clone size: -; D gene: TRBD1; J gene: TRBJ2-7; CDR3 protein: CASSFPSTGASYEQYF
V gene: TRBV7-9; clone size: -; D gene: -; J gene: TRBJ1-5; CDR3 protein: CASSYGEVQPQHF
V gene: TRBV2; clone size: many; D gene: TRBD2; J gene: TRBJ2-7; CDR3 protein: CASSPRTSGSDEQYF
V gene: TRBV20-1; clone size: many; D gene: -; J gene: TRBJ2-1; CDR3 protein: CSASTDIGEQFF
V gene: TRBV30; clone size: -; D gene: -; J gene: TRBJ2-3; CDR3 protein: CAWSVYGQDTQYF
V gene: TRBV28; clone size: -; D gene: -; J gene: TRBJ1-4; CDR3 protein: CASSGQFNEKLFF
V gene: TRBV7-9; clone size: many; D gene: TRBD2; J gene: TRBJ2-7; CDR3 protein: CASSSGALSGRPYEQYF
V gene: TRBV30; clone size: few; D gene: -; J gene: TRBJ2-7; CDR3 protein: CAWTYLAGGELGRSYEQYF
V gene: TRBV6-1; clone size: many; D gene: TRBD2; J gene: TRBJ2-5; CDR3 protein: CASGGLARETQYF
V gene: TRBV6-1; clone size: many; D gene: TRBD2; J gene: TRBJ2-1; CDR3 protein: CASSTSGRAIHNEQFF
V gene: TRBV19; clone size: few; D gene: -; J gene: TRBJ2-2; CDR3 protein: CASSPTVDPGELFF
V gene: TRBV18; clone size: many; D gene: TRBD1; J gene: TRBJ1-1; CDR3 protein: CASSLQGTLEAFF
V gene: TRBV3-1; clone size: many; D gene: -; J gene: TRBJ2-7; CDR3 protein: CASSLRDSSYEQYF
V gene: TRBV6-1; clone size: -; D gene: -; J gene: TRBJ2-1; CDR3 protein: CASSKTSWHEQFF
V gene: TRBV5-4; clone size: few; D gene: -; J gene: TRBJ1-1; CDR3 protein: CASSLAFGALNTEAFF
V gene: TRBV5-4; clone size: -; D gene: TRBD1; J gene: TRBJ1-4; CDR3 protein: CASSSSGTANEKLFF
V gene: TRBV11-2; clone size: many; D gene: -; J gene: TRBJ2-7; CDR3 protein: CASSSLRWVEQYF
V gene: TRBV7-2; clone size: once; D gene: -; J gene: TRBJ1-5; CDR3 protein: CPSSLGSNQPQHF
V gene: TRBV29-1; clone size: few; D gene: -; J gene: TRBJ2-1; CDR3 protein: CSVEDRGTDLVYNEQFF
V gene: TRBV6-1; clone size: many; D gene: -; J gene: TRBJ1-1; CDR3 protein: CASRTRTANTEAFF
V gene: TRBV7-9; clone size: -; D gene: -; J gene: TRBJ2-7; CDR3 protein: CASSQVPGEQYF
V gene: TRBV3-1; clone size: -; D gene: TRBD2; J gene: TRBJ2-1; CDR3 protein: CASSTRLAGNEQFF
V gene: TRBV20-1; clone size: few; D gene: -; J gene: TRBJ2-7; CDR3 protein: CSVDPPLGTTKSYEQYF
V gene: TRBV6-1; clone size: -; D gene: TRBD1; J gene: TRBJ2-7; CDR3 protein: CASSEGQGARYKQYF
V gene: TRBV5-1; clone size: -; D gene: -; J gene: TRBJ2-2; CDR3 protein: CASSTRESLGELFF
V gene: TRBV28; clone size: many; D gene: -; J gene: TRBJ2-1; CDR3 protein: CASNFQGLENEQFF
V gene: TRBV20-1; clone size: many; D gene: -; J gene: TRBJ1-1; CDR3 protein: CSACPGVDTEAFF
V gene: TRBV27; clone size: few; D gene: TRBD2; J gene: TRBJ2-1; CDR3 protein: CASSPRSGRGRVYEQFF
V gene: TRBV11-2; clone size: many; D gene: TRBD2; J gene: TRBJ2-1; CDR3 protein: CASSARGGSSYNEQFF
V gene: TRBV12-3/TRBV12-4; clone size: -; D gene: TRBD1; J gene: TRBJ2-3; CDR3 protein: CASSPRDRGQDTQYF
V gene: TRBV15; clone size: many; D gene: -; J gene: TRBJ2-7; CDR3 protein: CATSRDRTASYEQYF
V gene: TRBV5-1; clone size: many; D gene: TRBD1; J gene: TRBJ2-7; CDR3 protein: CASSLSTGILEQYF
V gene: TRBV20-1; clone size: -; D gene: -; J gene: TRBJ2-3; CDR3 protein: CSASLGRTDTQYF
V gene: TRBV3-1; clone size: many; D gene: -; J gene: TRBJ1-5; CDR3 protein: CASSLSGNNQPQHF
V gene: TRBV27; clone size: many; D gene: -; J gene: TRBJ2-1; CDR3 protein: CASSSRGFYNEQFF
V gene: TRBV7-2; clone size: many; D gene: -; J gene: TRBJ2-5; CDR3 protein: CASSLVRGETQYF
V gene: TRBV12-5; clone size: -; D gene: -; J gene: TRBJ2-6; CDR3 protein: CASGLVYGTSGANVLTF
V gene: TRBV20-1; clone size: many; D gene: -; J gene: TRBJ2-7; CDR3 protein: CSAGTRWSEQYF
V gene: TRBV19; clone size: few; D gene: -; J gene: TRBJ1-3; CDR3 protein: CASRNGTGGNTIYF
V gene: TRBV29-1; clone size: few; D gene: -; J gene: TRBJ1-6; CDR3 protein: CSVAVGLLGSPLHF
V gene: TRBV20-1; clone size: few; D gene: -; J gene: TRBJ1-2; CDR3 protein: CSAKTSNQVTGNYGYTF
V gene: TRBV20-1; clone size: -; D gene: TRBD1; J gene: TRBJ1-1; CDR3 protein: CSARATGGMDQGAFF
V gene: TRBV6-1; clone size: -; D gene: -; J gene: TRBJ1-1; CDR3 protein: CASSTPGTGAFF
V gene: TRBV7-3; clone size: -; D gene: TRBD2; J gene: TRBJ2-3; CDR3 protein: CASSHLAGGPEDTQYF
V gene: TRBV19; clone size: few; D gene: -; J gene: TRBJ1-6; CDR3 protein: CASSARKNSPLHF
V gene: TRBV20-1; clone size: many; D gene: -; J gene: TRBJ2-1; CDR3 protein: CSAISEGKQFF
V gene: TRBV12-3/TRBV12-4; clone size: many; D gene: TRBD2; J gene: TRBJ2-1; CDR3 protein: CASSFSGPYNEQFF
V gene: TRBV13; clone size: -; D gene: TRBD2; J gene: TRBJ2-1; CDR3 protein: CASGKGTSGTWEQFF
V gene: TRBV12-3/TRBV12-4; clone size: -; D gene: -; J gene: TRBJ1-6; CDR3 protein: CASSSRSSPLHF
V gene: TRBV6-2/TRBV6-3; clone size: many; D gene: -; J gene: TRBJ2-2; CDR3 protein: CASSSTDTGELFF